One and the same sample provided the 21 T cell receptor beta chains below, sequenced in a study of identical twins. TCRdb passed the 5' RACE reads through MiXCR, listing each CDR3 protein once. The sample contains about 340,000 distinct CDR3 sequences, 8.5% to 10% of which appear only once. The sequenced sample consisted of naive T cells sorted from blood. The source of these receptors is a woman between 50 and 59 years old in good health.

This clonotype has just a few counts. J is TRBJ2-1 and V is TRBV6-5, with 8 positions matching TRBD2. The CDR3 runs 15 residues. CDR1 is MNHEY, CDR2 SVGAGI, per germline. Trimming cost V 5 bases and J 9 bases; bases outside gene matches: 12. CDR3: CASSNGQREYGEQFF. The CDR3 DNA sequence: TGTGCCAGCAGTAACGGACAGCGGGAGTATGGTGAGCAGTTCTTC.

This clonotype was observed at least ten times. This chain links TRBV4-2 with TRBJ1-1; D gene ambiguous. This CDR3 is 12 amino acids long. Germline-derived CDR1 and CDR2 are LGHNA and YNFKEQ. The V gene lost 1 base and the J gene lost 10 bases, with 10 bases spanning the gap. CDR3 nucleotides: TGTGCCAGCAGCCAAGGCCAAATGGGAGCTTTCTTT. Encoded protein: CASSQGQMGAFF.

This clonotype was picked up many times. V usage is TRBV12-3 or TRBV12-4 and J usage is TRBJ2-1; unclear D gene. The CDR3 runs 12 residues. The V end was cut by 7 bases, the J end by 7 bases, with 11 bases between. CDR3 sequence: CASILNGNEQFF. CDR3 nucleotide sequence: TGTGCCAGCATCCTAAACGGGAATGAGCAGTTCTTC.

The V and J genes are TRBV6-1 and TRBJ2-7, with 14 positions matching TRBD2. Germline V gene sequence: CDR1 MNHNS, CDR2 SASEGT. The CDR3 is 14 residues long. The trim removed 7 bases at V and 4 bases at J, leaving 3 bases unmatched. This CDR3 is CASKTSGRDYEQYF. CDR3 nucleotide sequence: TGTGCCAGCAAGACTAGCGGGAGGGATTACGAGCAGTACTTC.

The chain links TRBV5-1 to TRBJ1-2; 9 bases fit TRBD1. Germline values: CDR1 SGHRS, CDR2 YFSETQ. The CDR3 is 14 residues long. Losses at the gene ends were 4 bases for V and 5 bases for J; bases not matched to a gene: 6. The CDR3 DNA sequence: TGCGCCAGCAGCGAACAGGGGGCGCGGTATGGCTACACCTTC. It specifies CASSEQGARYGYTF.

Many counts were recorded for this clonotype. The chain uses TRBV4-2 and TRBJ2-2; 8 bases line up with TRBD2. V was pared by 4 bases and J by 7 bases, with 11 bases of the junction left unmatched. CDR3 length: 16 residues. Germline CDR1 reads LGHNA; CDR2 reads YNFKEQ. CDR3 amino acids: CASSPRATGGNGELFF. CDR3 bases: TGTGCCAGCAGCCCACGGGCTACGGGAGGGAACGGGGAGCTGTTTTTT.

This clonotype was detected ten times or more. The chain joins TRBV6-2 or TRBV6-3 to TRBJ1-2; D not resolved. This CDR3 region has 16 residues. The V and J ends lost 5 bases and 5 bases respectively, with 21 bases between them. Germline V CDR1 and CDR2: MNHEY, SVGEGT. CDR3 region: CASSDPRGPVHYGYTF. The CDR3 DNA sequence: TGTGCCAGCAGTGACCCCCGGGGTCCTGTCCATTATGGCTACACCTTC.

In this sample, this clonotype turned up many times. The chain couples TRBV24-1 to TRBJ2-2; 11 bases are shared with TRBD2. There are 16 residues in the CDR3. Losses at the gene ends were 3 bases for V and 7 bases for J; bases not matched to a gene: 6. Germline loops: CDR1 KGHDR, CDR2 SFDVKD. The CDR3: CATSDPTSGSIGELFF. In DNA, the CDR3 is TGTGCCACCAGTGATCCTACTAGCGGGAGTATCGGGGAGCTGTTTTTT.

This clonotype was seen ten or more times. This chain joins TRBV11-1 and TRBJ2-1; no clear D gene. Trimming took 5 bases from V and 2 from J, leaving 10 bases between them. This CDR3 contains 14 residues. Germline V gives CDR1 SGHAT, CDR2 FQDESV (reference sequence). The CDR3 coding sequence is TGTGCCAGCAGCCCCTCCTGGACCTACAATGAGCAGTTCTTC. Translated: CASSPSWTYNEQFF.

There are a few counts of this clonotype. The CDR3 reads CASSIPQGARDTGELFF. CDR3 in DNA: TGTGCCAGCAGCATCCCCCAGGGGGCGCGCGACACCGGGGAGCTGTTTTTT. The chain couples TRBV7-9 to TRBJ2-2, with TRBD1 matching 8 bases. Germline-derived CDR1 and CDR2 are SEHNR and FQNEAQ (reference sequence). The ends lost 5 bases at V and 3 bases at J; junction bases unmatched: 11. The CDR3 runs to 17 residues.

This clonotype was picked up many times. The chain uses TRBV7-6 and TRBJ1-6; a weak D match, TRBD1 (5 bases). Trimming left V 2 bases short and J 8 bases short, with 19 bases between. CDR1 and CDR2 (germline): SGHVS, FNYEAQ. CDR3 size: 17 residues. CDR3 in amino acids: CASSLRQRPLSDSPLHF. As DNA, the CDR3 is TGTGCCAGCAGCTTAAGACAGCGACCGCTATCCGATTCACCCCTCCACTTT.

This clonotype occurred a few times. V gene TRBV28 combines with J gene TRBJ2-7, with D uncertain. The CDR3 runs to 16 residues. Germline V gene lookup returns CDR1 MDHEN and CDR2 SYDVKM. Trimming took 4 bases from V and 2 from J, leaving 18 bases between them. CDR3 sequence: CASSSPTDPAPYEQYF. The CDR3 DNA sequence: TGTGCCAGCAGTTCGCCGACTGACCCGGCGCCCTACGAGCAGTACTTC.

This clonotype was seen a few times. The chain joins TRBV5-1 to TRBJ2-3, with a tentative D call TRBD2 (5 bases). In germline, CDR1 is SGHRS, CDR2 YFSETQ. The CDR3 runs 14 residues. The V gene lost 2 bases and the J gene lost 2 bases, with 9 bases spanning the gap. CDR3 region: CASSFGLITDTQYF. The CDR3 DNA is TGCGCCAGCAGCTTCGGACTGATCACAGATACGCAGTATTTT.

In this sample, this clonotype turned up many times. The gene calls are TRBV15 and TRBJ2-7; D call uncertain. The V gene lost 0 bases and the J gene lost 5 bases, with 5 bases spanning the gap. Germline lookup yields CDR1 LNHNV and CDR2 YYDKDF (reference sequence). The CDR3 sequence is 12 residues long. CDR3 region: CATSRDRDEQYV. The CDR3 region has the DNA TGTGCCACCAGCAGAGACAGAGACGAGCAGTACGTC.

The table lists this clonotype with a few counts. V is TRBV6-1 and J is TRBJ1-4, with 7 bases lining up with TRBD1. Trimming removed 0 bases from V and 8 bases from J; junction bases left unmatched: 9. The germline CDR1 and CDR2 sequences are MNHNS and SASEGT. This CDR3 region has 16 residues. As DNA, the CDR3 is TGTGCCAGCAGTGAAGCGGGAGACAGGGTGGGCGAAAAACTGTTTTTT. It encodes CASSEAGDRVGEKLFF.

V and J are TRBV6-6 and TRBJ2-4; 10 bases are a match to TRBD1. The CDR3 spans 16 residues. Losses at the gene ends were 8 bases for V and 0 bases for J; bases not matched to a gene: 7. Germline-derived CDR1 and CDR2 are MNHNY and SVGAGI (reference sequence). The CDR3 sequence: CASRDRGPGAKNIQYF. CDR3 coding DNA: TGTGCCAGCCGGGACAGGGGTCCGGGAGCCAAAAACATTCAGTACTTC.

This clonotype came up a few times. The chain is built from TRBV5-1 and TRBJ2-5; TRBD2 aligns across 10 bases. The CDR3 is 15 residues long. V trimming: 4 bases; J trimming: 5 bases; junction bases outside the gene matches: 8. Germline lookup yields CDR1 SGHRS and CDR2 YFSETQ. DNA of the CDR3: TGCGCCAGCAGCCCCGCAGCGGGAGGGCCGGAGACCCAGTACTTC. Amino acids: CASSPAAGGPETQYF. Full variable domain (outside the CDR3, taken from reference TRBV5-1 and TRBJ2-5): KAGVTQTPRYLIKTRGQQVTLSCSPISGHRSVSWYQQTPGQGLQFLFEYFSETQRNKGNFPGRFSGRQFSNSRSEMNVSTLELGDSALYLCASSPAAGGPETQYFGPGTRLLVL.

This clonotype was counted a few times. The chain links TRBV12-3 or TRBV12-4 to TRBJ2-7; TRBD2 aligns across 15 bases. J gave up 4 bases and V 6 bases, and 13 bases lay outside the gene matches. The CDR3 has 18 amino acids. In DNA, the CDR3 is TGTGCCAGCAGCCGTAATCACCCCGGGACTAGCGGGAGGTACGAGCAGTACTTC. This codes for CASSRNHPGTSGRYEQYF.

This clonotype was detected ten times or more. CDR3 DNA: TGTGCCAGCAGTCCCCGGACTAGCGGGAGGGAGTTTTCCTACAATGAGCAGTTCTTC. Protein product: CASSPRTSGREFSYNEQFF. V and J are TRBV12-3 or TRBV12-4 and TRBJ2-1; the match to TRBD2 covers 15 bases. The ends lost 5 bases at V and 1 base at J; junction bases unmatched: 9. CDR3 length: 19 amino acids.

This clonotype showed up just a few times. The V gene is TRBV20-1, the J gene TRBJ2-1; no firm D call. Per the germline V gene, CDR1 is DFQATT and CDR2 is SNEGSKA (reference sequence). The V end lost 3 bases, the J end lost 3 bases, and 9 bases lay between the germline ends. CDR3 length equals 13 residues. The CDR3 here is CSARAGGYNEQFF. The CDR3 nucleotides read TGCAGTGCTAGGGCCGGCGGCTACAATGAGCAGTTCTTC.

This clonotype showed up many times. The chain combines TRBV12-3 or TRBV12-4 with TRBJ2-7; maybe TRBD2 (5 bases). V lost 4 bases and J 3 bases, leaving 13 bases between the germline ends. CDR3 length: 14 amino acids. The CDR3 region is CASSYAPGSYEQYF. CDR3 DNA: TGTGCCAGCAGTTACGCCCCTGGGAGCTACGAGCAGTACTTC.